A selection of T cell receptor beta chains follows, all from one sample in a study of tumor-infiltrating lymphocytes in oesophageal squamous cell carcinoma. Via MiXCR, TCRdb re-called the PCR reads, giving one row per CDR3 protein. The table lists about 12,000 distinct CDR3 sequences, 54% of them singletons, with 34% in the top ten. The source material was esophageal tumor tissue. These receptor sequences come from a female donor with esophageal squamous cell carcinoma. Each CDR3 is given with its conserved first and last residue. D genes are given only for firm matches. For some rows the clone size is stated as once, few or many, or as a class when expanded; others skip it.

J	V	size	D	length	CDR3	DNA
TRBJ2-6	TRBV6-2/TRBV6-3	NA	NA	17	CASSYGAGIAGANVLTF	TGTGCCAGCAGTTACGGCGCAGGTATAGCTGGGGCCAACGTCCTGACTTTC
TRBJ2-5	TRBV7-3	NA	NA	15	CASSVFGFRGETQYF	TGTGCCAGCAGCGTATTTGGGTTTAGGGGAGAGACCCAGTACTTC
TRBJ2-7	TRBV7-6	many	NA	13	CASSLVLSYEQYF	TGTGCCAGCAGCTTAGTTCTAAGCTACGAGCAGTACTTC
TRBJ2-7	TRBV12-3/TRBV12-4	NA	NA	14	CASSLLQESYEQYF	TGTGCCAGCAGTCTCTTACAGGAGTCCTACGAGCAGTACTTC
TRBJ2-7	TRBV7-2	few	TRBD1	17	CASSLAHSGTGLYEQYF	TGTGCCAGCAGCTTAGCGCATTCAGGGACAGGACTGTACGAGCAGTACTTC
TRBJ2-5	TRBV7-9	NA	TRBD1	14	CASSLLQGAQTQYF	TGTGCCAGCAGCTTATTACAGGGGGCCCAGACCCAGTACTTC
TRBJ2-5	TRBV27	many	NA	14	CASSLPQGRETQYF	TGTGCCAGCAGTTTACCCCAGGGCAGAGAGACCCAGTACTTC
TRBJ2-1	TRBV7-2	NA	NA	14	CASSLEGSYNEQFF	TGTGCCAGCAGCTTAGAGGGCAGCTACAATGAGCAGTTCTTC
TRBJ1-4	TRBV5-1	many	NA	14	CASSLGRRAEKLFF	TGCGCCAGCAGCTTGGGACGACGGGCTGAAAAACTGTTTTTT
TRBJ2-7	TRBV12-3/TRBV12-4	many	NA	13	CASSLGGSYEQYF	TGTGCCAGCAGTTTAGGAGGGTCCTACGAGCAGTACTTC
TRBJ1-2	TRBV6-5	NA	NA	16	CASSSDGRSPYYGYTF	TGTGCCAGCAGTTCGGACGGGAGGTCCCCATACTATGGCTACACCTTC
TRBJ2-2	TRBV14	NA	NA	17	CASSQKVSGTYTGELFF	TGTGCCAGCAGCCAAAAAGTGTCAGGGACATACACCGGGGAGCTGTTTTTT
TRBJ2-5	TRBV11-2	NA	NA	15	CASSLDGGAMKTQYF	TGTGCCAGCAGCTTGGATGGGGGGGCCATGAAGACCCAGTACTTC
TRBJ2-1	TRBV7-3	few	TRBD2	20	CASSRRGGLAGGKWTHEQFF	TGTGCCAGCAGTAGAAGGGGGGGACTAGCGGGGGGGAAATGGACGCATGAGCAGTTCTTC
TRBJ2-6	TRBV14	NA	NA	13	CASSLDRANVLTF	TGTGCCAGCAGCCTCGACAGGGCCAACGTCCTGACTTTC
TRBJ2-3	TRBV28	NA	TRBD2	16	CASTQLAGASTDTQYF	TGTGCCAGCACCCAGCTAGCGGGGGCTAGCACAGATACGCAGTATTTT
TRBJ2-5	TRBV7-2	NA	TRBD2	15	CASSLGLAAQETQYF	TGTGCCAGCAGCCTCGGACTAGCGGCACAAGAGACCCAGTACTTC
TRBJ2-3	TRBV7-2	NA	NA	16	CASSFSSGFSTDTQYF	TGTGCCAGCAGCTTTTCGAGCGGGTTTAGCACAGATACGCAGTATTTT
TRBJ1-4	TRBV6-5	NA	TRBD1	15	CASSRDRATNEKLFF	TGTGCCAGCAGCAGGGACAGGGCCACTAATGAAAAACTGTTTTTT
TRBJ2-1	TRBV2	NA	NA	13	CASSDGRIHEQFF	TGTGCCAGCAGTGATGGCAGGATCCATGAGCAGTTCTTC
TRBJ2-1	TRBV7-9	NA	NA	15	CASRKGGSSYNEQFF	TGTGCCAGCAGAAAGGGGGGGAGCTCCTACAATGAGCAGTTCTTC
TRBJ1-5	TRBV28	many	NA	14	CASSPLRGSAPQHF	TGTGCCAGCAGTCCCCTGCGGGGGTCGGCGCCCCAGCATTTT
TRBJ1-6	TRBV4-1	few	NA	15	CASSQEDSGGSPLHF	TGCGCCAGCAGCCAAGAGGACAGCGGGGGTTCACCCCTCCACTTT
TRBJ2-4	TRBV7-8	NA	TRBD2	15	CASSLEEREYNEQYF	TGTGCCAGCAGCTTAGAGGAGCGGGAGTACAATGAGCAGTACTTC
TRBJ2-5	TRBV12-3/TRBV12-4	medium-sized	NA	14	CASSLRQGMETQYF	TGTGCCAGCAGTTTGAGGCAGGGGATGGAGACCCAGTACTTC
TRBJ2-5	TRBV7-2	NA	TRBD2	13	CASSRLAESLQYF	TGTGCCAGCAGCCGACTAGCGGAAAGTCTGCAGTACTTC
TRBJ2-3	TRBV12-3/TRBV12-4	once	NA	16	CASSFLHGSSTDTQYF	TGTGCCAGCAGTTTTCTTCATGGGAGCAGCACAGATACGCAGTATTTT